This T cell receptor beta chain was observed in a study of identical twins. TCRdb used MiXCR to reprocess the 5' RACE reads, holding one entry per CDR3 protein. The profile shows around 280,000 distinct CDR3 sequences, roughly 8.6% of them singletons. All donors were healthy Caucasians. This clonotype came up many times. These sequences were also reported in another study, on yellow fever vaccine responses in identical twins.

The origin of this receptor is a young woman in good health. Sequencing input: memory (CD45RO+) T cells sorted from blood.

The CDR3: CSARDVWGPDYNEQFF. CDR3 DNA: TGCAGTGCTAGAGATGTGTGGGGGCCGGACTACAATGAGCAGTTCTTC. The genes are TRBV20-1 and TRBJ2-1; a possible D gene is TRBD1 (6 bases). Looked up from germline, CDR1 is DFQATT and CDR2 is SNEGSKA (reference sequence). Trimming took 0 bases from V and 3 from J, leaving 15 bases between them. The CDR3 spans 16 residues.